The 31 T cell receptor beta chains below come from one sample, sequenced in a study of early T cells in non-severe SARS-CoV-2 infection. TCRdb independently ran MiXCR on the 5' RACE reads; one entry per CDR3 protein. The repertoire has about 58,000 distinct CDR3 sequences, around an eighth of them found once; the top ten carry about 4%. The specimen sequenced was whole blood. These receptors were obtained from an adult who was a healthcare worker with PCR-confirmed SARS-CoV-2 infection or an uninfected control (not recorded which).

V is TRBV29-1 and J is TRBJ2-5; tentative D call: TRBD1 (6 bases). This CDR3 contains 12 residues. Germline CDR1 reads SQVTM; CDR2 reads ANQGSEA. V was trimmed by 7 bases and J by 2 bases, leaving 11 bases between them. The CDR3 here is CSGGRPQETQYF. CDR3 bases: TGCAGCGGGGGGCGCCCACAAGAGACCCAGTACTTC.

There are many counts of this clonotype. This rearrangement joins TRBV2 to TRBJ2-7; 10 bases fit TRBD1. V was pared by 11 bases and J by 2 bases, with 9 bases of the junction left unmatched. The CDR3 spans 14 residues. The germline gives CDR1 SNHLY, CDR2 FYNNEI. CDR3 DNA: TGTGCCGGGTCAGAGGGACAGGGGACCTACGAGCAGTACTTC. Its protein is CAGSEGQGTYEQYF.

A few counts support this clonotype. The chain combines TRBV2 with TRBJ1-3; D not resolved. Per germline, CDR1 SNHLY and CDR2 FYNNEI. CDR3 length equals 16 residues. V was cut by 1 base and J by 6 bases, with 16 bases left in between. The CDR3 spells CASSEGGPRFENTIYF. In nucleotides, the CDR3 is TGTGCCAGCAGTGAAGGCGGACCGAGGTTCGAAAACACCATATATTTT.

This clonotype was detected many times. This sequence joins TRBV24-1 and TRBJ2-1; 7 bases map to TRBD1. Germline CDR1 is KGHDR and CDR2 is SFDVKD. The CDR3 loop spans 13 amino acids. The V gene end was trimmed by 9 bases and the J gene end by 1 base; junction bases not matched to a gene: 2. This CDR3 is CATRDSSYNEQFF. As DNA, the CDR3 is TGTGCCACCCGGGACAGTTCCTACAATGAGCAGTTCTTC.

The chain links TRBV6-5 to TRBJ2-1; TRBD2 aligns across 13 bases. This CDR3 region has 18 residues. Germline CDR1 MNHEY, CDR2 SVGAGI. V gave up 2 bases and J gave up 5 bases; unmatched junction bases: 9. CDR3 loop: CASSYPSIGLAGDNEQFF. The CDR3 bases are TGTGCCAGCAGTTACCCCTCCATTGGACTAGCGGGAGACAATGAGCAGTTCTTC.

The rearrangement uses TRBV3-1 and TRBJ2-5; D may be TRBD1 or TRBD2 (5 bases each). The V gene lost 4 bases and the J gene lost 0 bases, with 6 bases spanning the gap. The CDR3 extends over 13 amino acids. CDR1 is LGHDT and CDR2 is YNNKEL in the germline V gene (reference sequence). The CDR3 sequence is CASSRGHQETQYF. In DNA form, the CDR3 reads TGTGCCAGCAGCCGGGGACACCAAGAGACCCAGTACTTC.

Concerning this clonotype itself: A much larger clone is a single base away; this may be a read error. The J gene is TRBJ2-3, the V gene TRBV28; D is uncertain. CDR3 size: 15 residues. Germline V lookup: CDR1 MDHEN, CDR2 SYDVKM. V lost 2 bases and J 0 bases, leaving 9 bases between the germline ends. CDR3 in DNA: TGTGCCAGCAGTTTAGGAAGCTGGAGCACAGATACGCAGTATTTT. It specifies CASSLGSWSTDTQYF.

This clonotype is medium-sized. The chain uses TRBV29-1 and TRBJ2-7, with TRBD2 as a possible D gene (6 bases). CDR1 SQVTM and CDR2 ANQGSEA come from the germline V gene. V gave up 3 bases and J gave up 5 bases, with 8 bases separating them. This CDR3 is 11 amino acids long. The chain's CDR3 is CSVEREDEQYF. The CDR3 DNA reads as TGCAGCGTTGAGAGGGAGGACGAGCAGTACTTC.

This clonotype came up a few times. The V call is TRBV20-1, the J call TRBJ1-1, with D maybe TRBD1 (5 bases). With 3 bases removed from V and 1 base from J, the gap between germline ends came to 18 bases. CDR1 and CDR2 from the germline V gene are DFQATT and SNEGSKA (reference sequence). The CDR3 sequence is 16 residues long. The CDR3 region has the DNA TGCAGTGCTAGGGGCGGGACCCGCGGTACGAACACTGAAGCTTTCTTT. It specifies CSARGGTRGTNTEAFF.

This chain connects TRBV30 to TRBJ2-7; D is possibly TRBD2 (5 bases). This CDR3 has 13 amino acids. Germline V gene sequence: CDR1 GTSNPN, CDR2 SVGIG (reference sequence). V was clipped by 3 bases and J by 4 bases, with 13 bases between them. The CDR3 nucleotides read TGTGCCTGGAGACATGGACGGAGGTACGAGCAGTACTTC. Protein sequence: CAWRHGRRYEQYF.

The gene calls are TRBV6-5 and TRBJ2-7, with D perhaps TRBD1 (5 bases). The CDR3 runs 13 residues. Germline lookup yields CDR1 MNHEY and CDR2 SVGAGI. Trimming took 3 bases from V and 1 from J, leaving 7 bases between them. As DNA, the CDR3 is TGTGCCAGCAGTTATAGGACATCCTACGAGCAGTACTTC. Translated: CASSYRTSYEQYF.

The chain couples TRBV7-9 to TRBJ2-5; D remains unclear. Germline V lookup: CDR1 SEHNR, CDR2 FQNEAQ (reference sequence). CDR3 length equals 13 residues. The V end lost 2 bases, the J end lost 5 bases, and 9 bases lay between the germline ends. CDR3 amino acids: CASSLNPQETQYF. CDR3 coding DNA: TGTGCCAGCAGCTTAAACCCCCAGGAGACCCAGTACTTC.

With respect to this clonotype: The junction departs from the called germline gene at one end, perhaps through a read error. This rearrangement joins TRBV14 to TRBJ1-2; D might be TRBD1 (5 bases). CDR1 is SGHDN, CDR2 FVKESK, per germline. There are 15 residues in the CDR3. CDR3 in amino acids: CAGSQAVDRTIGYTF. DNA of the CDR3: TGTGCCGGCAGCCAAGCCGTTGACAGAACTATCGGCTACACCTTC.

This clonotype was picked up a small number of times. The genes are TRBV4-1 and TRBJ1-2, with D possibly TRBD1 on 5 matching bases. Deletions cut 2 bases from V and 8 bases from J, with 18 bases between. This CDR3 region has 15 residues. The germline V gene has CDR1 MGHRA and CDR2 YSYEKL. The CDR3 loop reads CASSQPLRGPRGYTF. The CDR3 DNA reads as TGCGCCAGCAGCCAACCCCTTAGGGGTCCTAGAGGCTACACCTTC.

This clonotype was counted a few times. CDR3 protein: CASSPGTVFDIQYF. The CDR3 DNA sequence: TGTGCCAGCAGCCCCGGGACAGTTTTTGACATTCAGTACTTC. The genes are TRBV3-1 and TRBJ2-4; 7 bases map to TRBD1. Trimming cost V 4 bases and J 8 bases; bases outside gene matches: 8. The CDR3 extends over 14 amino acids. CDR1 and CDR2 (germline): LGHDT, YNNKEL (reference sequence).

This clonotype has more than one count but fewer than ten. The CDR3 is CASSLKRAYNEQFF. The CDR3 DNA sequence: TGTGCCAGCAGTTTAAAGCGGGCCTACAATGAGCAGTTCTTC. The chain combines TRBV27 with TRBJ2-1; TRBD2 is a possible D gene (6 bases). The CDR3 length is 14 residues. The V and J ends lost 2 bases and 2 bases respectively, with 7 bases between them. The germline V gene encodes CDR1 MNHEY and CDR2 SMNVEV (reference sequence).

This clonotype was picked up many times. The rearrangement joins TRBV7-9 to TRBJ2-1, with D possibly matching TRBD2 (5 bases). Germline CDR1 is SEHNR and CDR2 is FQNEAQ (reference sequence). Trimming left V 3 bases short and J 10 bases short, with 7 bases between. The CDR3 sequence is 11 residues long. The CDR3 is CASSFPGEQFF. The CDR3 DNA follows: TGTGCCAGCAGCTTTCCGGGGGAGCAGTTCTTC.

Only a few counts were recorded for this clonotype. The rearrangement uses TRBV5-5 and TRBJ2-7, with D possibly being TRBD1 (5 bases). In germline, CDR1 is SGHKS, CDR2 YYEKEE (reference sequence). CDR3 length: 14 residues. The V end lost 3 bases, the J end lost 2 bases, and 12 bases lay between the germline ends. The CDR3 spells CASSSPQVTYEQYF. CDR3 in DNA: TGTGCCAGCAGCTCCCCACAGGTTACCTACGAGCAGTACTTC.

This clonotype occurred many times. V gene TRBV28 combines with J gene TRBJ2-7; 9 bases map to TRBD1. The length of the CDR3 is 14 residues. The germline gives CDR1 MDHEN, CDR2 SYDVKM. V shed 7 bases, J shed 5 bases, and the junction held 9 bases outside the gene matches. The CDR3 coding sequence is TGTGCCAGCACCATCCGGGACAGGGTTGACGAGCAGTACTTC. Amino acids: CASTIRDRVDEQYF.

The sample holds many counts of this clonotype. The V and J genes are TRBV28 and TRBJ2-1, with 10 nucleotides matching TRBD2. Germline assignment: CDR1 MDHEN and CDR2 SYDVKM. The V gene end was trimmed by 5 bases and the J gene end by 8 bases; junction bases not matched to a gene: 3. CDR3 size: 13 residues. The DNA for the CDR3 is TGTGCCAGCAGTCCCCTAGCGGGGGATGAGCAGTTCTTC. Amino acid sequence: CASSPLAGDEQFF.

The sample holds many counts of this clonotype. The V gene is TRBV6-1, the J gene TRBJ2-7; a weak D match, TRBD2 (6 bases). V was pared by 8 bases and J by 4 bases, with 12 bases between. In germline, CDR1 is MNHNS, CDR2 SASEGT. The CDR3 contains 12 residues. CDR3 nucleotide sequence: TGTGCCAGCTTCGACGGGGGTTACGAGCAGTACTTC. Its translation: CASFDGGYEQYF.

This clonotype was counted many times. The chain combines TRBV28 with TRBJ2-1; D ambiguous. The CDR3 runs to 15 residues. The germline V and J ends were trimmed by 1 base and 6 bases, with 13 bases remaining between them. Germline V gene data show CDR1 as MDHEN and CDR2 as SYDVKM. The chain's CDR3 is CASSLSDTRSNEQFF. The CDR3 coding sequence is TGTGCCAGCAGTTTATCCGACACCCGGAGCAATGAGCAGTTCTTC.

This clonotype came up a few times. The gene calls are TRBV5-1 and TRBJ1-2; 10 bases are a match to TRBD1. The CDR3 is 16 residues long. The V gene's germline CDR1 is SGHRS and CDR2 YFSETQ. The J segment lost 4 bases and the V segment lost 0 bases, leaving 6 bases of the junction unmatched. This CDR3 reads CASSLETGGRGYGYTF. The CDR3 DNA reads TGCGCCAGCAGCTTGGAGACAGGGGGCCGGGGCTATGGCTACACCTTC.

This clonotype was recorded at least ten times. This chain connects TRBV7-2 to TRBJ2-3; the D is unclear. The germline V gene encodes CDR1 SGHTA and CDR2 FQGNSA. V was pared by 3 bases and J by 2 bases, with 12 bases between. CDR3 length equals 15 residues. Here the CDR3 reads CASSFSARYTDTQYF. The DNA of the CDR3 is TGTGCCAGCAGCTTCTCGGCGCGATACACAGATACGCAGTATTTT. Looking up the rest from reference TRBV7-2 and TRBJ2-3 gives the full variable domain: GAGVSQSPSNKVTEKGKDVELRCDPISGHTALYWYRQSLGQGLEFLIYFQGNSAPDKSGLPSDRFSAERTGGSVSTLTIQRTQQEDSAVYLCASSFSARYTDTQYFGPGTRLTVL.

This clonotype was seen a handful of times. The J gene is TRBJ2-6, the V gene TRBV7-9; 7 bases match TRBD1. CDR3 length equals 17 residues. The junction had 9 bases not matched to a gene; V was cut back by 7 bases and J by 0 bases. CDR1 is SEHNR and CDR2 is FQNEAQ in the germline V gene (reference sequence). The CDR3 is CASTQGDNFSGANVLTF. CDR3 in DNA: TGTGCCAGCACCCAGGGGGACAATTTCTCTGGGGCCAACGTCCTGACTTTC.

This clonotype came up many times. This sequence joins TRBV18 and TRBJ2-1, with 10 bases lining up with TRBD2. V was pared by 0 bases and J by 5 bases, with 7 bases of the junction left unmatched. This CDR3 region has 17 residues. In germline, CDR1 is KGHSH, CDR2 LQKENI. The CDR3 reads CASSPPIGLAEDNEQFF. The CDR3 DNA follows: TGTGCCAGCTCACCACCGATCGGACTAGCGGAAGACAATGAGCAGTTCTTC.

This chain joins TRBV25-1 and TRBJ2-1, with D unresolved. The CDR3 totals 14 residues. The germline V gene has CDR1 MGHDK and CDR2 SYGVNS. V was cut by 8 bases and J by 5 bases, with 16 bases left in between. In DNA, the CDR3 is TGTGCCAGCGGGCGAGAAGGGTTCCACAATGAGCAGTTCTTC. Its translation is CASGREGFHNEQFF. Full variable domain (missing parts from reference TRBV25-1 and TRBJ2-1): EADIYQTPRYLVIGTGKKITLECSQTMGHDKMYWYQQDPGMELHLIHYSYGVNSTEKGDLSSESTVSRIRTEHFPLTLESARPSHTSQYLCASGREGFHNEQFFGPGTRLTVL.

This clonotype was observed a few times. The J gene is TRBJ2-5, the V gene TRBV6-5; 11 nucleotides match TRBD2. The CDR3 extends over 16 amino acids. V was clipped by 6 bases and J by 2 bases; unmatched bases: 8. Germline CDR1 and CDR2: MNHEY and SVGAGI. In DNA, the CDR3 is TGTGCCAGCAGACGTGGACTAGCGGGTGTTCAAGAGACCCAGTACTTC. This sequence encodes CASRRGLAGVQETQYF.

This clonotype showed up just a few times. This rearrangement joins TRBV4-1 to TRBJ2-7, with 11 bases fitting TRBD2. V lost 4 bases to trimming and J lost 7 bases; unmatched junction nucleotides: 9. Per the germline V gene, CDR1 is MGHRA and CDR2 is YSYEKL. This CDR3 region has 15 residues. The CDR3 DNA is TGCGCCAGCAGCCTTAGCGGGAGGGCCTCCGGGGAGCAGTACTTC. Encoded protein: CASSLSGRASGEQYF.

This clonotype was counted ten times or more. The gene calls are TRBV6-2 or TRBV6-3 and TRBJ1-1; 7 nucleotides match TRBD1. The ends lost 0 bases at V and 1 base at J; junction bases unmatched: 2. CDR1 and CDR2 (germline): MNHEY, SVGEGT. This CDR3 has 15 amino acids. The CDR3 DNA is TGTGCCAGCAGTTACTCTCGACAGGGGAACACTGAAGCTTTCTTT. As protein: CASSYSRQGNTEAFF.

The chain links TRBV20-1 to TRBJ1-5, with D uncertain. V was pared by 3 bases and J by 3 bases, with 12 bases between. The CDR3 loop spans 14 amino acids. Germline CDR1 is DFQATT and CDR2 is SNEGSKA (reference sequence). Written as DNA, the CDR3 is TGCAGTGCTAGGGAAGGGTCCCACAATCAGCCCCAGCATTTT. This encodes CSAREGSHNQPQHF.